This T cell receptor (beta chain) was captured by sequencing in a study of shared clonotypes between healthy human individuals. Germline CDR1 and CDR2: LGHNA and YSLEER. V was clipped by 0 bases and J by 4 bases, with 21 bases between them. This CDR3 is built from 19 residues. Assay used: immunoSEQ multiplex PCR; TCRdb lists only in-frame clones, some missing. The data hold 1,400,000 or so clones, with approximately 98.5% observed a single time. The genes are TRBV4-3 and TRBJ2-2; either TRBD1 or TRBD2 may fit D (6 bases each). Sequencing input: naive CD4+ T cells sorted from blood. Subset indicated: CD45RA+ positively selected. The sequence came from a young man in good health. CDR3 residues: CASSQDLFSVEGGTGELFF. The CDR3 region has the DNA TGCGCCAGCAGCCAAGATCTATTTTCGGTAGAGGGGGGCACCGGGGAGCTGTTTTTT.